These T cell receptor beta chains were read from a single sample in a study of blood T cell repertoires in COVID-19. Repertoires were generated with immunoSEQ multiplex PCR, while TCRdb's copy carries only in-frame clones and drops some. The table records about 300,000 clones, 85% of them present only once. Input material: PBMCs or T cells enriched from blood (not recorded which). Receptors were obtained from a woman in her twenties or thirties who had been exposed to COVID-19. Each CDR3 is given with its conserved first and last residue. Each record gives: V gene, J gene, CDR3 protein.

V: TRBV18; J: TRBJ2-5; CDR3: CASSPGETQYF
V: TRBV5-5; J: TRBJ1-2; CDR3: CASNRGEMGLISGYTF
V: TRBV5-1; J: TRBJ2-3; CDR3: CASSSGGTDTQYF
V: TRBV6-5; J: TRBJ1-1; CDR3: CASSYTLVNTEAFF
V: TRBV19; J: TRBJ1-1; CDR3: CASSRQGGTEAFF
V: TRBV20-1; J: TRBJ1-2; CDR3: CSASEAGYGYTF
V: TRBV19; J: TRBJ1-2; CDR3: CARYPNRAFGYTF
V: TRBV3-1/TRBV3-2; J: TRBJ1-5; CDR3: CASSQELQGAYSNQPQHF
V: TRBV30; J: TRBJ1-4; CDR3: CAWSRGSNEKLFF
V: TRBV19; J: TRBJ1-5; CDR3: CASRPGTPSNQPQHF
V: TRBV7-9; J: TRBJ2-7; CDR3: CASSLAGGTGVLNYEQYF
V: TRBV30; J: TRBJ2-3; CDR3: CAWGWREVTDTQYF
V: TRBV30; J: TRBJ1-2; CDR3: CAWSVQGARGYTF
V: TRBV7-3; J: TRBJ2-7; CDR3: CASSFDGTIDYEQYF
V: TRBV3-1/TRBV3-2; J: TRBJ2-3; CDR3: CASSRQTSTDTQYF
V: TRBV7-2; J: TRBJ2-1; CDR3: CASSLVAGTATYNEQFF
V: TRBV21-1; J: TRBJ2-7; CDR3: CASSKPVWQGGSYEQYF
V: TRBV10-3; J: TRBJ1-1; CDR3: CAIRPTGSITEAFF
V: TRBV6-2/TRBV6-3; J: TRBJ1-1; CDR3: CASSQGGKAFF
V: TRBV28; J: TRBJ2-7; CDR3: CASGDVTGLLIEEQYF
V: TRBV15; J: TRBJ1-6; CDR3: CATSREWSKTPLHF
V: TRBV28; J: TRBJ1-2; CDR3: CASRPGQGYGYTF
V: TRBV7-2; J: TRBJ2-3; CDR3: CASSPRGVTDTQYF
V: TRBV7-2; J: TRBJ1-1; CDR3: CASSLFQGTEAFF
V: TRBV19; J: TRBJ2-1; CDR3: CATSRGGSEQFF
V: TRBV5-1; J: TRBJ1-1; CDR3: CASSLQAGNTEAFF
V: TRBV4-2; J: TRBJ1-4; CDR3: CASSQDQGAGDEKLFF
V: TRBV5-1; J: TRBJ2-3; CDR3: CASSGGGPEDTQYF
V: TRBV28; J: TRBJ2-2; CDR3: CASISGGNTGELFF
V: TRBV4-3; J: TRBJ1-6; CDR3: CASSLGGVLSPLHF
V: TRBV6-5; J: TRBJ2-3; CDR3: CASTPGTTSTDTQYF
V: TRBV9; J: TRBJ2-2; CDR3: CASSHNRAGVNTGELFF
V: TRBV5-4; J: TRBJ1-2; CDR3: CASSLGQGARYGYTF
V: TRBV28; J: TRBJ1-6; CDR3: CASRFRGPSSPLHF
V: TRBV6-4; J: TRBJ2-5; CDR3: CASSDSDGGTRETQYF
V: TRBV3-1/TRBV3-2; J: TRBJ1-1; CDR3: CASSLTGGPLGTEAFF
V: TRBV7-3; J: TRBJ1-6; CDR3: CASSSGQGENSPLHF
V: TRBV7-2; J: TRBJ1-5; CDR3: CASSLVEQGNQPQHF
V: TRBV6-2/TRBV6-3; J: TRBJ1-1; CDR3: CASSYDGLTEAFF